This TCR beta chain was identified in a study of blood T cell repertoires in COVID-19. The CDR3 is 16 amino acids. Looked up from germline, CDR1 is SGHTA and CDR2 is FQGTGA. Trimming stripped 5 bases from V and 1 base from J, with 15 bases between. Produced via immunoSEQ multiplex PCR; TCRdb's table is partial and in-frame only. The sample carries approximately 270,000 clones, about 87% recorded once. The sequenced sample consisted of PBMCs or T cells enriched from blood (not recorded which). The chain employs TRBV7-3 and TRBJ2-1, with D perhaps matching TRBD1 (6 bases). The TCR comes from a woman in her twenties or thirties with acute COVID-19. The CDR3 DNA reads TGTGCCAGCAGCCCCACGACAGGCTATTCCTACAATGAGCAGTTCTTC. Translated: CASSPTTGYSYNEQFF.